This paragraph covers one T cell receptor (beta chain) sequence. The antigen is undetermined. PCR was performed a second time for about 7 to 11 cycles using a sample-barcoded 5' primer and a J-beta primer mix. Each of the cDNA molecules was tagged by a template-switch adaptor with 12 random nucleotides. TCRdb reprocessed the 5' RACE reads with MiXCR, giving one entry per CDR3 protein. This sample yields 1.8 million or so distinct CDR3 sequences, of which roughly 43% are seen a single time; roughly 23% belongs to the top ten. CDR1 and CDR2 (germline): LGHDT, YNNKEL (reference sequence). The CDR3 has 14 residues. The ends were cut back, 6 bases at V and 3 bases at J, with 15 bases in the middle. This entry is derived from a study of blood T cells in healthy people across ages. Regarding the study as a whole: Among long-lived donors, naive CD4+ cells were more numerous and diversity higher than in aged donors. It was found that TCR beta diversity correlated strongly with the percentage of naive T cells. Per million T cells, TCR beta diversity dropped about linearly as age rose.

The chain employs TRBV3-1 and TRBJ2-7; D might be TRBD1 (6 bases). The receptor comes from a human donor in good health. The sequencing input was blood. CDR3 nucleotides: TGTGCCAGCAGTCGCAGGGGAGAGGACTACGAGCAGTACTTC. It codes for CASSRRGEDYEQYF.